This is a list of T cell receptor beta chains from one sample in a study of cytomegalovirus exposure and HLA in healthy donors. Sequencing was performed with immunoSEQ multiplex PCR; in TCRdb, only in-frame clones are kept and a portion is missing. This table holds 180,000 or so clones, roughly 85% found once. Sequenced sample: PBMCs. The source is a man aged 18 to 29 in good health and CMV-seropositive. Each CDR3 is given with its conserved first and last residue. Clone size is given for some rows only: seen once, a few or many times, or a class if the clone is expanded.

j_call: TRBJ2-1; v_call: TRBV5-1; clone_size: NA; cdr3_aa: CASSSTGSNEQFF
j_call: TRBJ1-1; v_call: TRBV6-5; clone_size: NA; cdr3_aa: CASSYSRGNTEAFF
j_call: TRBJ2-6; v_call: TRBV19; clone_size: few; cdr3_aa: CASRLSGANVLTF
j_call: TRBJ2-7; v_call: TRBV7-8; clone_size: NA; cdr3_aa: CASSLAASLYWQYF
j_call: TRBJ2-7; v_call: TRBV14; clone_size: NA; cdr3_aa: CASSQISSYEQYF
j_call: TRBJ1-1; v_call: TRBV6-4; clone_size: NA; cdr3_aa: CASSVPGPSVLGTEAFF
j_call: TRBJ2-2; v_call: TRBV11-3; clone_size: NA; cdr3_aa: CASRVGGTVNTGELFF
j_call: TRBJ1-2; v_call: TRBV9; clone_size: NA; cdr3_aa: CASRETGGSYGYTF
j_call: TRBJ2-2; v_call: TRBV5-5; clone_size: NA; cdr3_aa: CASSPVPGQGAGELFF
j_call: TRBJ1-1; v_call: TRBV2; clone_size: once; cdr3_aa: CASSEGQYDPNLTEAFF
j_call: TRBJ1-1; v_call: TRBV18; clone_size: once; cdr3_aa: CASSPNDQGATEAFF
j_call: TRBJ2-2; v_call: TRBV14; clone_size: NA; cdr3_aa: CASSQVGGANTGELFF
j_call: TRBJ2-7; v_call: TRBV4-1; clone_size: NA; cdr3_aa: CASSRTGVEQYF
j_call: TRBJ2-3; v_call: TRBV4-2; clone_size: NA; cdr3_aa: CASSQDGGDRVFRAQYF
j_call: TRBJ2-5; v_call: TRBV9; clone_size: NA; cdr3_aa: CASTPKAGPTLETQYF
j_call: TRBJ1-4; v_call: TRBV6-5; clone_size: NA; cdr3_aa: CASRDSATNEKLFF
j_call: NA; v_call: TRBV13; clone_size: NA; cdr3_aa: CASSLGGQGLHEQYF
j_call: TRBJ2-7; v_call: TRBV7-9; clone_size: NA; cdr3_aa: CASSLEAGRLEQYF
j_call: TRBJ1-1; v_call: TRBV18; clone_size: NA; cdr3_aa: CASSSGGAGAFF
j_call: TRBJ1-1; v_call: TRBV5-1; clone_size: NA; cdr3_aa: CASSLGFPTGKDTEAFF
j_call: TRBJ2-5; v_call: TRBV4-1; clone_size: NA; cdr3_aa: CASSQIGGFQETQYF
j_call: TRBJ1-1; v_call: TRBV9; clone_size: NA; cdr3_aa: CASSLTPQNTEAFF
j_call: TRBJ1-6; v_call: TRBV7-2; clone_size: NA; cdr3_aa: CASSLTGFNSPLHF
j_call: TRBJ1-6; v_call: TRBV6-5; clone_size: few; cdr3_aa: CASSYAGINSPLHF
j_call: TRBJ2-1; v_call: TRBV6-6; clone_size: NA; cdr3_aa: CASSYSSVRNEQFF
j_call: TRBJ1-1; v_call: TRBV18; clone_size: NA; cdr3_aa: CASSHPGMNTEAFF
j_call: TRBJ2-7; v_call: TRBV7-9; clone_size: NA; cdr3_aa: CSSTLGTNNEQYF
j_call: TRBJ2-5; v_call: TRBV29-1; clone_size: NA; cdr3_aa: CSVGREETQYF
j_call: TRBJ1-4; v_call: TRBV6-1; clone_size: few; cdr3_aa: CASRRRDEKLFF
j_call: TRBJ1-5; v_call: TRBV7-9; clone_size: NA; cdr3_aa: CASSQGGVNQPQHF
j_call: TRBJ1-2; v_call: TRBV7-6; clone_size: NA; cdr3_aa: CASSLGASGGYTF
j_call: TRBJ2-1; v_call: TRBV4-1; clone_size: NA; cdr3_aa: CASSQEPTGEVEQFF
j_call: TRBJ2-7; v_call: TRBV5-1; clone_size: NA; cdr3_aa: CASSLYSSYEQYF
j_call: TRBJ2-5; v_call: TRBV4-3; clone_size: few; cdr3_aa: CASSQVIVPRTSGLQETQYF
j_call: TRBJ2-5; v_call: TRBV5-1; clone_size: NA; cdr3_aa: CASSFIGVFEETQYF
j_call: TRBJ1-2; v_call: TRBV7-9; clone_size: NA; cdr3_aa: CSSSLVHQDRIVWYGYTF
j_call: TRBJ2-2; v_call: TRBV7-2; clone_size: NA; cdr3_aa: CAISNGGAGGANTGELFF
j_call: TRBJ1-1; v_call: TRBV6-1; clone_size: NA; cdr3_aa: CASSVGGSQQAFF
j_call: TRBJ1-2; v_call: TRBV5-4; clone_size: once; cdr3_aa: CASRMTGGNYGYTF
j_call: TRBJ2-5; v_call: TRBV9; clone_size: NA; cdr3_aa: CAPRETQYF
j_call: TRBJ1-1; v_call: TRBV10-2; clone_size: once; cdr3_aa: CASSESGRNTEAFF
j_call: TRBJ2-7; v_call: TRBV27; clone_size: NA; cdr3_aa: CASRRWGGGAGYEQYF
j_call: TRBJ1-6; v_call: TRBV6-1; clone_size: NA; cdr3_aa: CASSEYPTENSPLHF
j_call: TRBJ2-7; v_call: TRBV4-1; clone_size: many; cdr3_aa: CASSQFLGVVSSYEQYF
j_call: TRBJ2-3; v_call: TRBV7-9; clone_size: NA; cdr3_aa: CASSPIRDRVPDTQYF
j_call: TRBJ1-5; v_call: TRBV6-4; clone_size: NA; cdr3_aa: CASAYRVGQPQHF
j_call: TRBJ2-3; v_call: TRBV10-1; clone_size: NA; cdr3_aa: CASSDYGLAVEGTDTQYF